This T cell receptor beta chain was observed in a study of CD8+CD57+ T cells in acquired aplastic anemia. Study as a whole: DNA from sorted CD4+ and CD8+ cells averaged around 3 ug. Healthy donors had, on average, about 10.8 million reads for their CD4+ cells. Findings and caveats of the study: Patients showed no significant difference from controls in CD8+ Simpson's diversity. Patients and controls turned out to have approximately 29 CD8+ CDR3 sequences in common.

CDR3 and TCR beta VDJ profiling relied on a genomic DNA template. MiXCR, applied by TCRdb to the reads, yields one record per CDR3 protein. The sample records about 210,000 distinct CDR3 sequences, around 32% being singletons. Turning to this clonotype: Its target is unknown.

The material sequenced was sorted CD4+, CD8+, or CD8+CD57+ T cells (not recorded which) from PBMCs. This receptor was taken from a human donor in good health, serving as a control.

The CDR3 DNA sequence: TGTGCCAGCAGCCTTTACGCTCGGAACACTGAAGCTTTCTTT. This translates into CASSLYARNTEAFF. V usage is TRBV7-3 and J usage is TRBJ1-1; no reliable D call. V was clipped by 5 bases and J by 1 base, with 11 bases between them. The CDR3 covers 14 residues. Germline CDR1 and CDR2: SGHTA and FQGTGA. Based on the CDR3 plus reference TRBV7-3 and TRBJ1-1, the full variable domain is GAGVSQTPSNKVTEKGKYVELRCDPISGHTALYWYRQSLGQGPEFLIYFQGTGAADDSGLPNDRFFAVRPEGSVSTLKIQRTERGDSAVYLCASSLYARNTEAFFGQGTRLTVV.